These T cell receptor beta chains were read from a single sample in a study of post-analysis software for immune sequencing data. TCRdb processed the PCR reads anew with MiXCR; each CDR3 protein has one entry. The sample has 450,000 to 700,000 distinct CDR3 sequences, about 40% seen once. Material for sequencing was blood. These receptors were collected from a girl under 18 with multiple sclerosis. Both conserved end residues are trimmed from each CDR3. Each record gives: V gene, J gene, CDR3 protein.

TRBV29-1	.	SVVGVMNTEAF
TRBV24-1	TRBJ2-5	ATSDEWQETQY
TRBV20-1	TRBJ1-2	SAPTDREDGYT
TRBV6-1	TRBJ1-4	ASRREKLF
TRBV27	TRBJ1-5	ASWQTGGNQPQH
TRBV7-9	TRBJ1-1	ASTSGTAYEAF
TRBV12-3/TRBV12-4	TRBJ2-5	ASSFRGQETQY
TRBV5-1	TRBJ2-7	ASSLEGGVNEQY
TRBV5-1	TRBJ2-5	ASSQDRLFQETQY
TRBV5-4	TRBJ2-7	ASSFRDRADEQY
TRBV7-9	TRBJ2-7	ASSSSGTGPSYEQY
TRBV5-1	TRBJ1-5	ASSLGDSAFGNQPQH
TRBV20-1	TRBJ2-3	SAPPSGGADTQY
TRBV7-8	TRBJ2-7	ASSGTGRTREQY
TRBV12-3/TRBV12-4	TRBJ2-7	ASSATSGYSYEQY
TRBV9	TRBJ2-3	ASSGAGSGWTDTQY
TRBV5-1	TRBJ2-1	ASSLVGTGPYEQF
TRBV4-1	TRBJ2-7	ASSQGVGGGYEQY
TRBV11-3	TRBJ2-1	ASSLETGWYNEQF
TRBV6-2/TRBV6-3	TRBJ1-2	ASSDGINYGYT
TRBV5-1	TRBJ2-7	AGSLGQANREQY
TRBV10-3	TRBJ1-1	AISPGGNTEAF